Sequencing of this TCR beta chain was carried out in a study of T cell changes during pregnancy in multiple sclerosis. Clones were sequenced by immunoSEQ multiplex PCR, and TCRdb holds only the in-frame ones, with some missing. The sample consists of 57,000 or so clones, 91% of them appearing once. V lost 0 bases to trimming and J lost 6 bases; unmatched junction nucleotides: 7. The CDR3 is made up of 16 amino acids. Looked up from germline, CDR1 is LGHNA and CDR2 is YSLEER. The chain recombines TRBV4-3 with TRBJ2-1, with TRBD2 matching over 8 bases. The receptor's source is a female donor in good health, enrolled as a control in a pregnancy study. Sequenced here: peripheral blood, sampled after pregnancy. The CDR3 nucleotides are TGCGCCAGCAGCCAAGATATTGCGGGGGGTGTCAATGAGCAGTTCTTC. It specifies CASSQDIAGGVNEQFF.